The present entry profiles one T cell receptor beta chain with its context. This record belongs to a study of radiotherapy plus CTLA-4 blockade in lung cancer. The method was immunoSEQ multiplex PCR; TCRdb's version includes in-frame clones alone and lacks a portion of them. The repertoire includes around 71,000 clones, roughly three quarters of them detected once, and more than 15% sits in the top ten. CDR3 length: 14 residues. Trimming pared 3 bases from V and 13 bases from J, leaving 21 bases between. CDR1 MGHRA and CDR2 YSYEKL come from the germline V gene. This sample comprised peripheral blood, obtained from a patient treated with radiotherapy plus ipilimumab. The TCR was taken from a human donor with non-small cell lung cancer whose response to radiotherapy plus ipilimumab could not be evaluated. Some clones in this sample may be carry-over from other donors' samples. The rearrangement links TRBV4-1 to TRBJ2-5; D not resolved. The CDR3 region is CASSHQLQESPPYF. Written as DNA, the CDR3 is TGCGCCAGCAGCCACCAACTTCAGGAATCCCCCCCGTACTTC.